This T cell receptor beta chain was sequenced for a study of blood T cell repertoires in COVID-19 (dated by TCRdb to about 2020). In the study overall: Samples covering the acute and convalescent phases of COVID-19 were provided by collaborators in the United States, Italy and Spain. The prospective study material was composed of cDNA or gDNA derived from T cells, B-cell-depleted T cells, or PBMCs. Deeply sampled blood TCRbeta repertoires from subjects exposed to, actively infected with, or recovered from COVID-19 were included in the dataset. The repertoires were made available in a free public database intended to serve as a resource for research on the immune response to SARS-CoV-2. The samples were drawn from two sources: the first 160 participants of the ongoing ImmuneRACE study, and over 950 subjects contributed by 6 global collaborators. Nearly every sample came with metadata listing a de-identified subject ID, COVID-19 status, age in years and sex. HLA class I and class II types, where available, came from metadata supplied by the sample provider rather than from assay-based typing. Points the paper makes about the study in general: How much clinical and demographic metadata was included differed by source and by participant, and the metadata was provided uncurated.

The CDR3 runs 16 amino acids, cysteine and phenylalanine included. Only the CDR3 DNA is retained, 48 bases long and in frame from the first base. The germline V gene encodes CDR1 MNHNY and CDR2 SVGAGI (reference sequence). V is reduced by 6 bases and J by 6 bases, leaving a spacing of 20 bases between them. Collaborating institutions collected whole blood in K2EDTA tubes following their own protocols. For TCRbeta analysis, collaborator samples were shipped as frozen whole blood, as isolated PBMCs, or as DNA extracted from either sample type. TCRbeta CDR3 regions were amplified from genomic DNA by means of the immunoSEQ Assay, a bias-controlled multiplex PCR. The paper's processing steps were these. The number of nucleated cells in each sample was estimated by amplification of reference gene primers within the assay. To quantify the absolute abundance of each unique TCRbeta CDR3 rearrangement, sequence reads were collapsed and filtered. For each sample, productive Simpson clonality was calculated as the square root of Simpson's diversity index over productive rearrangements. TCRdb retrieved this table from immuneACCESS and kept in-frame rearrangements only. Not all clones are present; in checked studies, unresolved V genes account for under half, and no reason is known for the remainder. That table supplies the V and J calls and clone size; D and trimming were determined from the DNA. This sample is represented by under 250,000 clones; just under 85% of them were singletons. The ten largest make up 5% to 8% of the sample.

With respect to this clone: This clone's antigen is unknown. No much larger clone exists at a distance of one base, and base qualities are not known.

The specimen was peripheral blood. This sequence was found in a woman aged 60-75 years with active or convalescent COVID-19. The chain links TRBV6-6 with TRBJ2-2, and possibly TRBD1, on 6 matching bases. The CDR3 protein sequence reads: CASRPILRQDPGELFF. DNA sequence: TGTGCCAGCAGACCTATTCTCCGACAGGACCCCGGGGAGCTGTTTTTT.